This T cell receptor (beta chain) is from a study of Ad26.COV2.S vaccination and SARS-CoV-2 variants (dated by TCRdb to the early 2020s). About the investigation overall: Donors in the vaccine arm were drawn from COV1001, a phase I-IIa trial of Ad26.COV2.S in healthy adults that was multicentre, randomized, double-blind and placebo-controlled. Ad26.COV2.S was administered intramuscularly at 5 x 10^10 or 1 x 10^11 viral particles, either as a single shot or as two shots given 56 days apart. The specificity and breadth of SARS-CoV-2-reactive T cell receptors after Ad26.COV2.S vaccination were assessed by TCRbeta repertoire sequencing. The TCR-sequenced set comprised approximately 32 samples: around 20 Ad26.COV2.S vaccine recipients, 5 placebo recipients and 8 SARS-CoV-2 convalescent individuals. Trial participants were randomized into five groups of five, in which low-dose or high-dose Ad26.COV2.S was given once or twice, or placebo was given on both occasions. Blinding of investigators to trial group allocation was maintained during experiments and outcome assessment. The paper as a whole reports these results and caveats: The authors noted that the TCR breadth and depth analyses may have underestimated total T cell responses. The study was not powered for comparison of responses between vaccine doses or regimens. After vaccination, spike-specific CD8+ and CD4+ T cell responses were reported to show substantial breadth. Vaccine and placebo recipients had comparable non-spike TCR breadth, which fits with the vaccine containing only spike. Ad26.COV2.S recipients had higher spike-specific TCR breadth than placebo recipients (P = 0.0014).

The V and J ends are trimmed by 4 bases and 5 bases, leaving 18 bases between them. The CDR3 goes from the cysteine to the phenylalanine over 16 residues. Only the CDR3 region is kept as DNA, spanning 48 bases read in frame from base 1. Looking up the germline V gene yields CDR1 SNHLY and CDR2 FYNNEI. The immunoSEQ Assay was used to sequence TCRbeta CDR3 regions. After extraction, genomic DNA underwent amplification by bias-controlled multiplex PCR, followed by high-throughput sequencing. In the paper's pipeline: To quantify the absolute abundance of every unique TCRbeta CDR3 region, sequences were collapsed and filtered. T cell fraction was estimated by normalization of TCRbeta template counts to usable DNA, with usable DNA being measured through amplification of reference genes present in all nucleated cells. Repertoire TCRs were annotated as SARS-CoV-2-specific when V gene, CDR3 amino acid sequence and J gene were exactly matched to a known reactive TCR set. The reference SARS-CoV-2 TCR set was derived from MIRA and filtered for enrichment in COVID-19-positive ImmuneCODE repertoires, a step that removed public or cross-reactive TCRs. Based on the MIRA antigens, annotated TCRs were further analysed at the level of specific ORF or position within ORF. Breadth was defined as annotated unique rearrangements over total unique productive rearrangements; depth was the summed frequency of those rearrangements. TCR breadth was compared between groups using two-sided Wilcoxon rank-sum tests. TCRdb provides this immuneACCESS table in a form limited to in-frame rearrangements. Some clones are lacking; in checked studies, under half of them reflect an unresolved V gene, and why the rest are absent is not known. V, J and clone size derive from that table, while D and trimming were established from the DNA sequence. The sample has more than 250,000 clones on record, about 90% of them singletons. Approximately 3.3% of the sample goes to the ten largest clones.

The treatment or condition tag for this specimen amounts to: around 19 received Ad26.COV2.S at low or high dose, single or two shots; 5 received placebo; per-sample allocation not given. Repertoires of vaccine and placebo recipients were sequenced from samples collected on day 63 after the first injection. Cohort 1b enrolled some 25 adults aged 18-55 years at a single site in Boston, USA, between 29 July and 7 August 2020. As a vaccine, Ad26.COV2.S was a replication-incompetent adenovirus type 26 vector that expressed a prefusion-stabilized SARS-CoV-2 spike protein derived from the original Wuhan strain. With respect to this clone: Its antigen is not yet known. No base qualities exist here, and no much larger clone lies one base off it.

This clonotype was obtained from a person between 18 and 65 years old who received the Ad26.COV2.S COVID-19 vaccine or a placebo. Sample: peripheral blood, taken in a trial of Ad26.COV2.S vaccine versus placebo. The chain links TRBV2 with TRBJ2-4; 6 matching bases give a weak D call of TRBD1. The DNA sequence is given as TGTGCCAGCAGTGTTTTTGCAGGGGTGGGGGAAAACATTCAGTACTTC. It specifies CASSVFAGVGENIQYF.